This T cell receptor (beta chain) was sequenced for a study of blood T cell repertoires in COVID-19. About the research overall: The United States, Italy and Spain provided the acute and convalescent COVID-19 samples.

Profiled with immunoSEQ multiplex PCR; TCRdb holds only in-frame clones, not every one. Of more than 65,000 clones listed, 82% are singletons. The CDR3 is made up of 14 amino acids. J gave up 0 bases and V 4 bases, and 0 bases lay outside the gene matches. CDR1 is MGHRA and CDR2 is YSYEKL in the germline V gene. The source of this sequence is a woman between 70 and 85 years old with acute or convalescent COVID-19. Input material: peripheral blood. V is TRBV4-1 and J is TRBJ2-7; 10 bases are shared with TRBD1. CDR3 nucleotide sequence: TGCGCCAGCAGCCGGGACAGGGGCTCCTACGAGCAGTACTTC. Its protein product is CASSRDRGSYEQYF.